The clone carrying this TCR beta chain showed up just a few times. Its specificity is not known. With no exceptions, donors were healthy Caucasians. These data are taken from a study of identical twins. Study conclusions and caveats: In drawing conclusions, the study used cross-sectional statistical analysis and did not follow the same donors.

Template switching supplied a universal primer site; unique molecular identifiers were carried on the cDNA. TCRdb processed the 5' RACE reads anew with MiXCR; each CDR3 protein has one entry. The data hold 540,000 or so distinct CDR3 sequences, with 20% to 25% observed a single time. This CDR3 region has 15 residues. CDR1 is SNHLY and CDR2 is FYNNEI in the germline V gene. Trimming cost V 6 bases and J 4 bases; bases outside gene matches: 8. The same sample was also used in a study of yellow fever vaccine responses in identical twins.

This sequence was found in a woman aged 18-29 years in good health. The V and J genes are TRBV2 and TRBJ2-5; TRBD1 aligns across 10 bases. Sequencing used CD4+ T cells sorted from blood. Here the CDR3 DNA reads TGTGCCAGCAGCAGGACAGGGGGAGTTCGAGAGACCCAGTACTTC. This encodes CASSRTGGVRETQYF.